This T cell receptor beta chain was sequenced for a study of blood T cell repertoires in COVID-19. The CDR3 runs 15 residues. Trimming cost V 4 bases and J 4 bases; bases outside gene matches: 6. Germline V gives CDR1 LNHDA, CDR2 SQIVND (reference sequence). The protocol was immunoSEQ multiplex PCR, while the TCRdb copy is restricted to in-frame clones and leaves out a portion. The sample consists of 150,000 to 200,000 clones, roughly 84% of them appearing once. The V call is TRBV19, the J call TRBJ1-4; 7 nucleotides line up with TRBD1. The sequence came from a man over 45 who had recovered from COVID-19. Material: PBMCs or T cells enriched from blood (not recorded which). The CDR3 DNA reads TGTGCCAGTAGTAGGAACAGGGGCATTAATGAAAAACTGTTTTTT. Its translation is CASSRNRGINEKLFF.